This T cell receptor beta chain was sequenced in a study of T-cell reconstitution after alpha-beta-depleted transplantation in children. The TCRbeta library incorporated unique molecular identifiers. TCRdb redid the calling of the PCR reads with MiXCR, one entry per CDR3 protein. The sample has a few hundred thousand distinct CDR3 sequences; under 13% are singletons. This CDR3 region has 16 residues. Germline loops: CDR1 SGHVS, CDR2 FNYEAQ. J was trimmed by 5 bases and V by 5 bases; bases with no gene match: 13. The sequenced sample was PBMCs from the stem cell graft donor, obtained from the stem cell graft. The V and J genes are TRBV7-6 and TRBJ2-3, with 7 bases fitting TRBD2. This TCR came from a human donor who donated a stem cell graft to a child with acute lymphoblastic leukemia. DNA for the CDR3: TGTGCCAGCAGCCTCTGGGGCGGGAGAGAGGGAGATACGCAGTATTTT. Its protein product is CASSLWGGREGDTQYF.